This T cell receptor beta chain was captured in a study of T cell repertoires in ileal Crohn's disease. Study in general: Operated complications were stricturing disease (around 60%) and penetrating disease (39%).

V was pared by 0 bases and J by 1 base, with 10 bases between. This CDR3 is built from 15 residues. Germline V gene sequence: CDR1 MNHEY, CDR2 SMNVEV (reference sequence). Worth noting for this clone: Its antigen is as yet unknown. At the DNA level, this CDR3 is encoded by other sequences in the same sample as well.

Points from the study as a whole: Mucosal expansions were suggested to be mainly CD8 T cells.

Measured with immunoSEQ multiplex PCR; TCRdb has only the in-frame clones, and not every one. The sample yields fewer than 20,000 clones, 50% to 75% seen once. The TCR originated in an adult with Crohn's disease. The sequencing sample was made of ileal tissue. The rearrangement joins TRBV27 to TRBJ2-7; D not resolved. CDR3 sequence (DNA): TGTGCCAGCAGTTTATCCTTGGGCAGTTCCTACGAGCAGTACTTC. It specifies CASSLSLGSSYEQYF.